Following are 8 T cell receptor beta chains from one sample sequenced in a study of cytomegalovirus exposure and HLA in healthy donors. 13 Jbeta primers and 60 Vbeta primers were used for the PCR. Method: immunoSEQ multiplex PCR; TCRdb's copy keeps in-frame clones and lacks some. The profile covers approximately 170,000 clones, with roughly 80% appearing a single time and over 4.5% taken by the ten largest. The source material was PBMCs. These receptors were obtained from a male donor in good health and CMV-seronegative.

This chain uses TRBV6-5 with TRBJ2-5, with D possibly TRBD1 on 6 matching bases. The CDR3 is made up of 13 amino acids. Trimming removed 8 bases from V and 0 bases from J, with 10 bases in between. The V gene's germline CDR1 is MNHEY and CDR2 SVGAGI. In DNA form, the CDR3 reads TGTGCCAGCGCCCAGGGGTACCAAGAGACCCAGTACTTC. This gives the protein CASAQGYQETQYF.

V and J are TRBV7-8 and TRBJ1-2; 9 nucleotides agree with TRBD1. The junction had 1 base not matched to a gene; V was cut back by 3 bases and J by 5 bases. This CDR3 comprises 13 residues. Looked up from germline, CDR1 is SGHVS and CDR2 is FQNEAQ. CDR3 nucleotide sequence: TGTGCCAGCAGCTTGGACAGGGGTTATGGCTACACCTTC. Translated: CASSLDRGYGYTF.

The chain links TRBV5-1 to TRBJ1-1; D may be TRBD1 (6 bases). V lost 4 bases and J lost 0, with 13 bases in between. The CDR3 has 15 amino acids. Germline CDR1 and CDR2: SGHRS and YFSETQ. Written as DNA, the CDR3 is TGCGCCAGCAGCGGGGGACATAGGGTGAACACTGAAGCTTTCTTT. Translation gives CASSGGHRVNTEAFF.

V is TRBV9 and J is TRBJ2-1, with 10 bases identical to TRBD2. Germline CDR1 is SGDLS and CDR2 is YYNGEE. The CDR3 has 16 amino acids. V lost 0 bases to trimming and J lost 3 bases; unmatched junction nucleotides: 3. The CDR3 DNA reads TGTGCCAGCAGCGTAGGAATAGCGGGAGGCTACAATGAGCAGTTCTTC. Residues: CASSVGIAGGYNEQFF.

The V and J genes are TRBV7-3 and TRBJ2-1, with D hard to call. Trimming removed 5 bases at V and 6 bases at J, with 11 bases between. Per germline, CDR1 SGHTA and CDR2 FQGTGA. This CDR3 contains 13 residues. CDR3 coding DNA: TGTGCCAGCAGCCCCCTGTTTATCAATGAGCAGTTCTTC. It translates to CASSPLFINEQFF.

This clone has only a few counts. This chain links TRBV6-5 with TRBJ1-1; TRBD1 matches at 8 bases. The CDR3 sequence is 13 residues long. Germline CDR1 is MNHEY and CDR2 is SVGAGI. V was pared by 7 bases and J by 4 bases, with 5 bases of the junction left unmatched. The CDR3 here is CASKRQGRTEAFF. CDR3 nucleotides: TGTGCCAGCAAACGACAGGGGCGCACTGAAGCTTTCTTT.

The chain carries TRBV5-1 and TRBJ1-1; a weak D match, TRBD1 (5 bases). CDR1 is SGHRS and CDR2 is YFSETQ in the germline V gene. Deletions cut 2 bases from V and 11 bases from J, with 16 bases between. The CDR3 length is 13 residues. The CDR3 here is CASSFSGPGEAFF. CDR3 sequence (DNA): TGCGCCAGCAGCTTTTCAGGGCCGGGGGAGGCTTTCTTT.

The chain has TRBV27 and TRBJ2-7, with 10 bases that match TRBD2. The germline CDR1 and CDR2 sequences are MNHEY and SMNVEV (reference sequence). The J segment lost 1 base and the V segment lost 3 bases, leaving 12 bases of the junction unmatched. This CDR3 comprises 18 residues. The CDR3 spells CASSFSRPLAGGSYEQYF. CDR3 DNA sequence: TGTGCCAGCAGTTTTTCCCGCCCCTTAGCGGGAGGATCCTACGAGCAGTACTTC.